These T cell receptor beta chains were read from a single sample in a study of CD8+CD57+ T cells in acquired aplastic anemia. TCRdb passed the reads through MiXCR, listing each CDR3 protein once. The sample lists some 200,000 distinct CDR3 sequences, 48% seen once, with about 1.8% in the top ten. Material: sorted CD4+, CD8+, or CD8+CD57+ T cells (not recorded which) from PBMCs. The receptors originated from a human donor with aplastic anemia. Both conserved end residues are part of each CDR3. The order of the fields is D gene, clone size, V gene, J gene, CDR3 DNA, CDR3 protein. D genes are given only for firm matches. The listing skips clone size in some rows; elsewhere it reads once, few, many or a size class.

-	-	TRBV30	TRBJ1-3	TGTGCCTGGAGTCAGTCCGGCGGCGGAAACACCATATATTTT	CAWSQSGGGNTIYF
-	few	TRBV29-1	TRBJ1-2	TGCAGCGTTTTTGTGGACAAGGGCCATGGCTACACCTTC	CSVFVDKGHGYTF
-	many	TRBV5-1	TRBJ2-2	TGCGCCAGCAGCCCGTCGGGGACGAACACCGGGGAGCTGTTTTTT	CASSPSGTNTGELFF
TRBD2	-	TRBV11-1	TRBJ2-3	TGTGCCAGCAGCTACCATGCAACTAGCGGGGGTCCCGCAGATACGCAGTATTTT	CASSYHATSGGPADTQYF
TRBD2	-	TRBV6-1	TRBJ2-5	TGTGCCAGCAGTCTCCCGCCGGGACTAGCGGTGCCCCTGCAAGAGACCCAGTACTTC	CASSLPPGLAVPLQETQYF
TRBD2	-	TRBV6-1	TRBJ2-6	TGTGCCAGCACCTCCTTAGGGGAGGGGATCTCTGGGGCCGACGTCCTGACTTTC	CASTSLGEGISGADVLTF
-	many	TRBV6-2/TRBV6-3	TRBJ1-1	TGTGCCAGTAGTTACGTGAACACTGAAGCTTTCTTT	CASSYVNTEAFF
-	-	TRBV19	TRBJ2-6	TGTGCCAGTAGTATAGATGCTAGAGCCTCTGGGGCCAACGTCCTGACTTTC	CASSIDARASGANVLTF
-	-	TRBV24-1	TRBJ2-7	TGTGCCACCAGTACGGTGGGATCCTACGAGCAGTACTTC	CATSTVGSYEQYF
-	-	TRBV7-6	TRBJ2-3	TGTGCCAGCAGCTTAGAAGGGGGGGCCGAAGATACGCAGTATTTT	CASSLEGGAEDTQYF
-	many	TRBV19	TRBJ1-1	TGTGCCAGTAGTGCACTCAGAACCGGGGTTTTCCCCCAAGCTTTCTTT	CASSALRTGVFPQAFF
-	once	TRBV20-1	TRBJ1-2	TGCAGTGCCCGGCAAGCTAACTATGGCTACACCTTC	CSARQANYGYTF
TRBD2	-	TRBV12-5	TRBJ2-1	TGTGCTAGTGGAACTTTGTTAGTAAGCGGGGTAATCGGTGGTGAGCAGTTCTTC	CASGTLLVSGVIGGEQFF
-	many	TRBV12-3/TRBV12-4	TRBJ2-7	TGTGCCAGCAGTCCAAGGACAGATACCTACGAGCAGTACTTC	CASSPRTDTYEQYF
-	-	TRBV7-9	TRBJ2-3	TGTGCCAGCAGCTTATTTCAAGATACGCAGTATTTT	CASSLFQDTQYF
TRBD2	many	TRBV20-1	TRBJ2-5	TGCAGTGCTTTGACTAGCGGGAAGGAGACCCAGTACTTC	CSALTSGKETQYF
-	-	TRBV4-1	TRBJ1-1	TGCGCCAGCAGCTCCAGGCTTTTGGGGTCACGGTACACTGAAGCTTTCTTT	CASSSRLLGSRYTEAFF
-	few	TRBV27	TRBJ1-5	TGTGCCAGCAGGCAATCCAATTGGCAGACTCAGCCCCAGCATTTT	CASRQSNWQTQPQHF
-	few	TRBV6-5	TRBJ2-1	TGTGCCAGCAGTTACTCAATTGCGGGGAATGAGCAGTTCTTC	CASSYSIAGNEQFF
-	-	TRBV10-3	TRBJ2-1	TGTGCCATCGGGGGGGGCCAATACAATGAGCAGTTCTTC	CAIGGGQYNEQFF
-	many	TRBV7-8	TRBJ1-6	TGTGCCAGCAGCTTAGGGTCAGACTATAATTCACCCCTCCACTTT	CASSLGSDYNSPLHF
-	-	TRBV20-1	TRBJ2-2	TGCAGTGCTAGTCCCTCGAACACCGGGGAGCTGTTTTTT	CSASPSNTGELFF
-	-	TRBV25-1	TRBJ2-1	TGTGCCAGCAGTGTGGGGGACAATGAGCAGTTCTTC	CASSVGDNEQFF
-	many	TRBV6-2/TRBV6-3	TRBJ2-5	TGTGCCAGCAGTAATGGACTTCAAGAGACCCAGTACTTC	CASSNGLQETQYF
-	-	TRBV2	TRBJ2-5	TGTGCCAGCAGTGCCTCTGGGACCCAGTACTTC	CASSASGTQYF
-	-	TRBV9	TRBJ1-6	TGTGCCAGCAGCGACAGGGAAAGTGGATATTCACCCCTCCACTTT	CASSDRESGYSPLHF
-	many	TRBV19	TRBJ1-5	TGTGCCAGTAGTGCCGGACAGCCCCAGCATTTT	CASSAGQPQHF
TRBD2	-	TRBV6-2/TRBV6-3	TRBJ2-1	TGTGCCAGCAGTTACTCTCAGCGGGGAGCTAAAAATGAGCAGTTCTTC	CASSYSQRGAKNEQFF
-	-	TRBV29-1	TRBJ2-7	TGCAGCGTCGGTATACTAGGCCGACAGTACTTC	CSVGILGRQYF
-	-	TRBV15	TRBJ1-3	TGTGCCACCAGCAGGAAAGGGGCAAGTACAGACACCATATATTTT	CATSRKGASTDTIYF
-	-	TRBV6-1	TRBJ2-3	TGTGCCAGCAGTGACCCACAAGGAGATACGCAGTATTTT	CASSDPQGDTQYF
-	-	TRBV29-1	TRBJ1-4	TGCAGCGCTAAGCTGGGGGTGGATGAAAAACTGTTTTTT	CSAKLGVDEKLFF
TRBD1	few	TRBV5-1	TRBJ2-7	TGCGCCAGCAGCAGACGACAGGGAGAGAGCGAGCAGTACTTC	CASSRRQGESEQYF
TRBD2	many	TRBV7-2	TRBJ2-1	TGTGCCAGCAGCGTACGGGGGGGCCGTTCCTACAATGAGCAGTTCTTC	CASSVRGGRSYNEQFF
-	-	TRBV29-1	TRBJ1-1	TGCAGCGTAAAGGACAGCCTGAACACTGAAGCTTTCTTT	CSVKDSLNTEAFF
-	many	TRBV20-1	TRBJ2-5	TGCAGTGCCCCGAGAACCTCCAAAGAGACCCAGTACTTC	CSAPRTSKETQYF
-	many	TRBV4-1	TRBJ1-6	TGCGCCAGCAGCCAAGAGGTGCCAGGATTTAATTCACCCCTCCACTTT	CASSQEVPGFNSPLHF
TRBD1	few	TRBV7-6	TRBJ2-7	TGTGCCAGCAGCCCCCGACAGGGCTGGGAGCAGTACTTC	CASSPRQGWEQYF
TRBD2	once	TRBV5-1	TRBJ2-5	TGCGCCAGCAGCTTCACTAGCGGAGGAGGAGAGACCCAGTACTTC	CASSFTSGGGETQYF
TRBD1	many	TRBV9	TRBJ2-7	TGTGCCAGCTCGAGGGGGACAGGGGGAGTTTACGAGCAGTACTTC	CASSRGTGGVYEQYF
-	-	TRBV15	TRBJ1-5	TGTGCCACCAGCGCAGGGATGAGCAATCAGCCCCAGCATTTT	CATSAGMSNQPQHF
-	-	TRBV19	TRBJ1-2	TGTGCCAGTAGTATAGTAAGTGGCTTCTATGGCTACACCTTC	CASSIVSGFYGYTF
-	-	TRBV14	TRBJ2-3	TGTGCCAGCAGCCCGATAGGACAGAGAACAGATACGCAGTATTTT	CASSPIGQRTDTQYF
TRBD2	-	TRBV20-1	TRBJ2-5	TGCAGTGCTAGAACTAGCGGGAGGGTTGTGGAGACCCAGTACTTC	CSARTSGRVVETQYF
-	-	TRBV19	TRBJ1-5	TGTGCCAGTAGTGCCCAACAGGGTAGCAATCAGCCCCAGCATTTT	CASSAQQGSNQPQHF
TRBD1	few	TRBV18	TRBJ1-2	TGTGCCAGCTCACGAGACAGGGTTGACTATGGCTACACCTTC	CASSRDRVDYGYTF
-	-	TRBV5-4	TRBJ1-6	TGTGCCAGCAGCCTCGGACGGGGAGGATCACCCCTCCACTTT	CASSLGRGGSPLHF